These 8 T cell receptor beta chains were sequenced from one sample in a study of identical twins. TCRdb re-called the 5' RACE reads through MiXCR, storing one row per CDR3 protein. Of some 210,000 distinct CDR3 sequences detected, 15% to 20% appear once; the ten largest clones hold 40%. The data also belong to a second study, concerning T cells expressing NK-cell markers.

The sequenced sample consisted of CD8+ T cells sorted from blood. These receptors came from a woman between 18 and 29 years old in good health.

This clonotype was recorded a few times. The J gene is TRBJ2-5, the V gene TRBV9; D ambiguous. CDR1 and CDR2 (germline): SGDLS, YYNGEE. Trimming cost V 0 bases and J 2 bases, with 2 bases left between them. This CDR3 has 12 amino acids. The CDR3 DNA follows: TGTGCCAGCAGCGTAGATCAAGAGACCCAGTACTTC. It codes for CASSVDQETQYF.

The chain couples TRBV6-2 or TRBV6-3 to TRBJ2-1, with D perhaps TRBD1 or TRBD2 (5 bases each). The CDR3 spans 17 residues. V lost 0 bases, J lost 6 bases, and 18 bases lay in between. Per germline, CDR1 MNHEY and CDR2 SVGEGT. This chain's CDR3 is CASSYSPTAGQGNEQFF. The DNA for the CDR3 is TGTGCCAGCAGTTACTCCCCTACGGCGGGTCAGGGCAATGAGCAGTTCTTC.

The chain recombines TRBV12-3 or TRBV12-4 with TRBJ1-5; D call uncertain. The germline V and J ends were trimmed by 3 bases and 5 bases, with 5 bases remaining between them. This CDR3 spans 12 amino acids. In nucleotides, the CDR3 is TGTGCCAGCAGTTTTAACGATCAGCCCCAGCATTTT. Translated: CASSFNDQPQHF.

The table lists this clonotype with a few counts. This rearrangement joins TRBV19 to TRBJ2-7; maybe TRBD1 (5 bases). V was pared by 4 bases and J by 5 bases, with 18 bases between. The CDR3 is 15 amino acids. In germline, CDR1 is LNHDA, CDR2 SQIVND (reference sequence). The CDR3 nucleotides read TGTGCCAGTAGTAGGGCCCAGGGAAGAGTCCACGAGCAGTACTTC. Protein product: CASSRAQGRVHEQYF.

This chain uses TRBV5-1 with TRBJ1-3; D possibly corresponds to TRBD1 (5 bases). The CDR3 has 15 amino acids. The germline V gene has CDR1 SGHRS and CDR2 YFSETQ. V lost 7 bases and J lost 4, with 18 bases in between. CDR3 sequence (DNA): TGCGCCAGCTGCCTCGACCCTGGGGCCGGAAACACCATATATTTT. As protein: CASCLDPGAGNTIYF.

This clonotype has only a few counts. The chain is built from TRBV27 and TRBJ2-3; maybe TRBD1 (5 bases). The length of the CDR3 is 16 residues. The V end was cut by 1 base, the J end by 1 base, with 12 bases between. The germline gives CDR1 MNHEY, CDR2 SMNVEV (reference sequence). This CDR3 is CASSLLRGSGTDTQYF. The CDR3 DNA reads as TGTGCCAGCAGTTTATTAAGGGGTAGTGGCACAGATACGCAGTATTTT.

There are a few counts of this clonotype. The rearrangement joins TRBV14 to TRBJ2-1, with a possible D match to TRBD2 (5 bases). Trimming stripped 3 bases from V and 2 bases from J, with 14 bases between. Germline V CDR1 and CDR2: SGHDN, FVKESK. The CDR3 runs to 16 residues. The CDR3, as DNA: TGTGCCAGCAGCCAGTTAGAGGGTTCCCCCTACAATGAGCAGTTCTTC. Translation: CASSQLEGSPYNEQFF.

This clonotype has just a few counts. The V gene is TRBV12-3 or TRBV12-4, the J gene TRBJ2-2, with a weak D call TRBD2 (5 bases). This CDR3 has 12 amino acids. V lost 11 bases, J lost 5 bases, and 12 bases lay in between. The CDR3 nucleotides read TGTGCCTTTAAGCGCGGGACCGGGGAGCTGTTTTTT. Translation: CAFKRGTGELFF.